The 11 T cell receptor beta chains below come from one sample, sequenced in a study of blood T cells in healthy people across ages. A second PCR of about 6 to 12 cycles used a sample-barcoded 5' primer and a J-beta primer mix. TCRdb passed the 5' RACE reads through MiXCR, listing each CDR3 protein once. The sample has about 1.5 million distinct CDR3 sequences, 40% to 45% seen once. The sequenced sample consisted of blood. All receptors derive from a young woman in good health.

This clonotype was observed a handful of times. The chain carries TRBV6-5 and TRBJ2-7; D unresolved. The CDR3 has 15 residues. Germline assignment: CDR1 MNHEY and CDR2 SVGAGI. V dropped 2 bases and J dropped 2 bases, with 13 bases sitting between them. CDR3 loop: CASSYPKAATYEQYF. The DNA of the CDR3 is TGTGCCAGCAGTTACCCCAAGGCTGCGACCTACGAGCAGTACTTC.

This clonotype has more than one count but fewer than ten. J is TRBJ2-3 and V is TRBV5-1; 7 bases are a match to TRBD2. This CDR3 has 16 residues. V was pared by 1 base and J by 5 bases, with 10 bases of the junction left unmatched. Germline V gene data show CDR1 as SGHRS and CDR2 as YFSETQ. The DNA of the CDR3 is TGCGCCAGCAGCTTGATTCGCGGGGGAGGAGGAGATACGCAGTATTTT. This encodes CASSLIRGGGGDTQYF. Based on the CDR3 plus reference TRBV5-1 and TRBJ2-3, the full variable domain is KAGVTQTPRYLIKTRGQQVTLSCSPISGHRSVSWYQQTPGQGLQFLFEYFSETQRNKGNFPGRFSGRQFSNSRSEMNVSTLELGDSALYLCASSLIRGGGGDTQYFGPGTRLTVL.

The chain has TRBV29-1 and TRBJ1-1, with 7 positions matching TRBD1. V lost 7 bases, J lost 4 bases, and 9 bases stayed unmatched. CDR1 and CDR2 (germline): SQVTM, ANQGSEA. The CDR3 has 13 residues. In DNA form, the CDR3 reads TGCAGCGCAGCGACAGGGACCGGCACTGAAGCTTTCTTT. Its translation: CSAATGTGTEAFF. Variable domain in full (rest from reference TRBV29-1 and TRBJ1-1): SAVISQKPSRDICQRGTSLTIQCQVDSQVTMMFWYRQQPGQSLTLIATANQGSEATYESGFVIDKFPISRPNLTFSTLTVSNMSPEDSSIYLCSAATGTGTEAFFGQGTRLTVV.

This chain links TRBV15 with TRBJ2-7; possibly TRBD1 for D (7 bases). Trimming took off 2 bases at V and 7 bases at J, with 27 bases between the two ends. CDR3 length: 18 residues. Germline values: CDR1 LNHNV, CDR2 YYDKDF (reference sequence). The CDR3 coding sequence is TGTGCCACCAGCAGACTCTCATTGAGGGGAAGGACAGGAGGGGAGCAGTACTTC. Its protein product is CATSRLSLRGRTGGEQYF.

This sequence joins TRBV12-3 or TRBV12-4 and TRBJ2-5; no reliable D call. The CDR3 loop spans 13 amino acids. V dropped 6 bases and J dropped 4 bases, with 12 bases sitting between them. CDR3 in amino acids: CASRASVGETQYF. In DNA form, the CDR3 reads TGTGCCAGCAGGGCCTCGGTGGGAGAGACCCAGTACTTC.

The chain combines TRBV20-1 with TRBJ2-5; 10 nucleotides align to TRBD2. Germline V gene data show CDR1 as DFQATT and CDR2 as SNEGSKA (reference sequence). This CDR3 has 15 amino acids. V trimming: 0 bases; J trimming: 7 bases; junction bases outside the gene matches: 8. CDR3 sequence reads: CSARDAGTSVGTQYF. DNA for the CDR3: TGCAGTGCTAGAGATGCCGGGACTAGCGTGGGGACCCAGTACTTC.

The chain is built from TRBV11-2 and TRBJ2-6; no clear D. The CDR3 runs 18 residues. Germline lookup yields CDR1 SGHAT and CDR2 FQNNGV. V lost 4 bases to trimming and J lost 0 bases, with 16 bases between them. CDR3 protein: CASSSPSKGRSGANVLTF. The DNA of the CDR3 is TGTGCCAGCAGCTCTCCCTCCAAGGGTCGCTCTGGGGCCAACGTCCTGACTTTC. The complete variable domain, with remaining parts taken from reference TRBV11-2 and TRBJ2-6, reads EAGVAQSPRYKIIEKRQSVAFWCNPISGHATLYWYQQILGQGPKLLIQFQNNGVVDDSQLPKDRFSAERLKGVDSTLKIQPAKLEDSAVYLCASSSPSKGRSGANVLTFGAGSRLTVL.

There are a few counts of this clonotype. This chain connects TRBV7-2 to TRBJ2-1, with D maybe TRBD1 (6 bases). V was trimmed by 10 bases and J by 7 bases, leaving 20 bases between them. In germline, CDR1 is SGHTA, CDR2 FQGNSA. The CDR3 has 14 amino acids. The CDR3 DNA sequence: TGTGCCACCGCTATGAAGACAGGATCAAATGAGCAGTTCTTC. Protein sequence: CATAMKTGSNEQFF.

This clonotype has more than one count but fewer than ten. The V call is TRBV6-1, the J call TRBJ1-2, with D hard to call. The ends were cut back, 1 base at V and 5 bases at J, with 14 bases in the middle. The CDR3 is made up of 15 amino acids. Germline values: CDR1 MNHNS, CDR2 SASEGT. CDR3 coding DNA: TGTGCCAGCAGTGAAGTTTTTCCGGGCGAGTATGGCTACACCTTC. Its protein is CASSEVFPGEYGYTF.

The chain employs TRBV4-3 and TRBJ2-6, with D perhaps matching TRBD1 (6 bases). Germline lookup yields CDR1 LGHNA and CDR2 YSLEER. Trimming removed 7 bases at V and 0 bases at J, with 19 bases between. This CDR3 comprises 18 residues. This CDR3 is CASTPSRGLSSGANVLTF. As DNA, the CDR3 is TGCGCCAGCACTCCTTCCAGGGGCCTTTCCTCTGGGGCCAACGTCCTGACTTTC.

This clonotype showed up just once. Lacking the conserved final phenylalanine or tryptophan, this CDR3 likely reflects a read error. The chain is built from TRBV27 and TRBJ2-7, with D maybe TRBD1 (5 bases). Trimming took off 5 bases at V and 0 bases at J, with 11 bases between the two ends. The germline V gene encodes CDR1 MNHEY and CDR2 SMNVEV (reference sequence). The CDR3 is made up of 14 amino acids. DNA of the CDR3: TGTGCCAGCAGTCCTGACAGCCCCTCCTACGAGCAGTACTTA. Amino acids: CASSPDSPSYEQYL.